What follows is one T cell receptor (beta chain) and its context. Each individual donor underwent a draw of about 9.1 milliliters of peripheral blood. The V and J ends lost 2 bases and 9 bases respectively, with 16 bases between them. This CDR3 spans 13 amino acids. Germline CDR1 reads GTSNPN; CDR2 reads SVGIG (reference sequence). These data come from a study of blood T cells in healthy people across ages. Study context: Through template switching, about one barcoded beta molecule was captured per two T cells, as measured in model experiments.

Then a second PCR, running about 7 to 11 cycles, was carried out with a sample-barcoded 5' primer and a J-beta primer mix. Every sample returned 2.5 million or more CDR3-containing paired-end reads. TCRdb re-derived calls from the 5' RACE reads in MiXCR, one entry per CDR3 protein. The profile shows roughly 1,500,000 distinct CDR3 sequences, 30% to 40% of them singletons. This clonotype was sampled from a young woman in good health. Input material: blood. V gene TRBV30 combines with J gene TRBJ1-2; tentatively, D is TRBD1 (5 bases). CDR3 coding DNA: TGTGCCTGGAGTTCCCAGGGTGCTTTGCGCTACACCTTC. Its translation: CAWSSQGALRYTF.